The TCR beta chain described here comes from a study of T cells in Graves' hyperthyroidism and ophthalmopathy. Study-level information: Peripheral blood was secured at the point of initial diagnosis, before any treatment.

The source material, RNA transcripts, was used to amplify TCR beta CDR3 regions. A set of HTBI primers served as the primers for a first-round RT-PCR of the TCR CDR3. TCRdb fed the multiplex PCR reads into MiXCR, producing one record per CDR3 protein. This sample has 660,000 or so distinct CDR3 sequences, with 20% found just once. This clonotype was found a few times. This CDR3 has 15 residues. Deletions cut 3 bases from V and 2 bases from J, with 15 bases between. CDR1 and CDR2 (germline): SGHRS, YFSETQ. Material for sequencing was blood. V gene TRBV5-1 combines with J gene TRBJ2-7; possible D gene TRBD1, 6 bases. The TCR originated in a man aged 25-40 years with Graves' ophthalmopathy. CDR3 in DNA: TGCGCCAGCAGCTACGGACAGATGAGAACCTACGAGCAGTACTTC. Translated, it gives CASSYGQMRTYEQYF.